Listed here are 28 T cell receptor beta chains from one sample, sequenced in a study of OX40 agonist ivuxolimab in advanced cancers. Generated by immunoSEQ multiplex PCR, the TCRdb table keeps only in-frame clones and is missing some. The sample lists tens of thousands of clones; 70% to 80% were seen once. Sequencing used CD4+ or CD8+ T cells sorted from blood, obtained in a trial of the OX40 agonist ivuxolimab. The source of these receptors is an adult with an advanced solid tumor such as melanoma, head and neck, liver or kidney cancer.

J is TRBJ2-7 and V is TRBV7-8; no clear D gene. The length of the CDR3 is 11 residues. Looked up from germline, CDR1 is SGHVS and CDR2 is FQNEAQ. With 1 base removed from V and 6 bases from J, the gap between germline ends came to 4 bases. The CDR3 DNA is TGTGCCAGCAGCTTAGTAGGCGAGCAGTACTTC. Translation: CASSLVGEQYF.

CDR3 loop: CSASEQNQQYF. The CDR3, as DNA: TGCAGTGCTAGTGAGCAGAATCAGCAGTACTTC. The genes are TRBV20-1 and TRBJ2-7; no definite D call. This CDR3 spans 11 amino acids. Germline V gives CDR1 DFQATT, CDR2 SNEGSKA (reference sequence). V was pared by 3 bases and J by 8 bases, with 11 bases between.

The chain couples TRBV7-6 to TRBJ2-1; no reliable D call. CDR3 size: 12 residues. The germline V and J ends were trimmed by 3 bases and 4 bases, with 4 bases remaining between them. Germline V gene lookup returns CDR1 SGHVS and CDR2 FNYEAQ. The CDR3 loop reads CASSFPYNEQFF. In DNA, the CDR3 is TGTGCCAGCAGCTTTCCTTACAATGAGCAGTTCTTC.

This clone was detected a few times. This chain links TRBV19 with TRBJ2-7, with 9 nucleotides matching TRBD1. Trimming at V came to 7 bases and at J to 3 bases, leaving 4 bases not matched to a gene. This CDR3 is 13 amino acids long. Germline V lookup: CDR1 LNHDA, CDR2 SQIVND (reference sequence). The CDR3 protein is CASKPGQGYEQYF. The CDR3 DNA follows: TGTGCCAGTAAACCGGGACAGGGCTACGAGCAGTACTTC.

This CDR3 is CAWSVAYIDSNQPQHF. For the CDR3, the DNA is TGTGCCTGGAGTGTGGCGTACATAGATAGCAATCAGCCCCAGCATTTT. The rearrangement uses TRBV30 and TRBJ1-5; D is undetermined. CDR3 length: 16 amino acids. Between the trimmed V and J ends, which lost 0 bases and 0 bases, there was a span of 12 bases. CDR1 is GTSNPN and CDR2 is SVGIG in the germline V gene (reference sequence).

The chain joins TRBV29-1 to TRBJ2-7, with a tentative D call TRBD1 (5 bases). This CDR3 region has 13 residues. Trimming left V 3 bases short and J 2 bases short, with 11 bases between. Germline V gene data show CDR1 as SQVTM and CDR2 as ANQGSEA. The CDR3 reads CSVESRATYEQYF. As DNA, the CDR3 is TGCAGCGTTGAGAGCAGGGCAACCTACGAGCAGTACTTC.

Concerning this clone itself: One end of the junction fails to match germline, which may point to a read error. The chain uses TRBV11-2 and TRBJ2-7; 7 bases fit TRBD1. In germline, CDR1 is SGHAT, CDR2 FQNNGV. The CDR3 sequence is 13 residues long. This CDR3 is CASSLDHRGNPAF. CDR3 nucleotides: TGTGCCAGCAGCTTAGACCACAGGGGAAATCCGGCTTTC.

The chain couples TRBV11-2 to TRBJ1-1; D might be TRBD1 (5 bases). Trimming pared 1 base from V and 10 bases from J, leaving 10 bases between. The CDR3 sequence is 12 residues long. Per germline, CDR1 SGHAT and CDR2 FQNNGV. Here the CDR3 DNA reads TGTGCCAGCAGCTTAGGGTGGAGGGGAGCTTTCTTT. Translation gives CASSLGWRGAFF.

In DNA form, the CDR3 reads TGTGCCAGCAGCATTAAAGATGCTCAATCACCCCTCCACTTT. Its translation: CASSIKDAQSPLHF. The chain combines TRBV7-9 with TRBJ1-6; D gene ambiguous. The CDR3 covers 14 residues. Per the germline V gene, CDR1 is SEHNR and CDR2 is FQNEAQ (reference sequence). V lost 5 bases and J lost 10, with 15 bases in between.

This sequence joins TRBV19 and TRBJ2-3; maybe TRBD2 (6 bases). CDR3 length: 14 residues. CDR1 is LNHDA, CDR2 SQIVND, per germline (reference sequence). Trimming took off 6 bases at V and 3 bases at J, with 13 bases between the two ends. This CDR3 reads CASSERRGTDTQYF. CDR3 nucleotide sequence: TGTGCCAGTAGCGAGAGGCGGGGTACAGATACGCAGTATTTT.

The chain combines TRBV5-4 with TRBJ1-1, with D hard to call. CDR3 size: 13 residues. The germline V and J ends were trimmed by 9 bases and 0 bases, with 12 bases remaining between them. The V gene's germline CDR1 is SGHNT and CDR2 YYREEE (reference sequence). CDR3 region: CATTSTVNTEAFF. CDR3 coding DNA: TGTGCCACCACTAGTACTGTGAACACTGAAGCTTTCTTT.

The chain uses TRBV4-1 and TRBJ1-5; 10 bases are shared with TRBD1. Germline V gene sequence: CDR1 MGHRA, CDR2 YSYEKL. The CDR3 runs to 18 residues. V lost 1 base to trimming and J lost 4 bases; unmatched junction nucleotides: 10. The CDR3 nucleotides read TGCGCCAGCAGCCAAGGCCCCTCGAGGGACAGGGGAAATCAGCCCCAGCATTTT. It codes for CASSQGPSRDRGNQPQHF.

The genes are TRBV6-1 and TRBJ2-5, with unresolved D. The DNA end favors TRBJ2-7, so the J call may be wrong. Germline V gene sequence: CDR1 MNHNS, CDR2 SASEGT. CDR3 length: 15 amino acids. The CDR3 sequence is CASRTRSPSTYEQYF. The CDR3, as DNA: TGTGCCAGCAGAACCAGGTCTCCCTCTACCTACGAGCAGTACTTC.

This clone appeared a few times. The gene calls are TRBV5-1 and TRBJ1-2; possible D gene TRBD1, 5 bases. Looked up from germline, CDR1 is SGHRS and CDR2 is YFSETQ. V was clipped by 2 bases and J by 4 bases, with 12 bases between them. The CDR3 runs to 14 residues. CDR3 loop: CASSFPGIGYGYTF. The CDR3 nucleotides are TGCGCCAGCAGCTTTCCAGGGATCGGCTATGGCTACACCTTC.

The chain employs TRBV18 and TRBJ2-2; D unclear. CDR3 length equals 15 residues. V dropped 5 bases and J dropped 5 bases, with 15 bases sitting between them. Germline CDR1 and CDR2: KGHSH and LQKENI. CDR3 nucleotides: TGTGCCAGCTCAATGGGAAGCCCTACAACCGGGGAGCTGTTTTTT. Its protein product is CASSMGSPTTGELFF.

This clone was seen only a few times. The V and J genes are TRBV9 and TRBJ1-2, with TRBD1 matching 11 bases. Germline V gene data show CDR1 as SGDLS and CDR2 as YYNGEE. Unmatched junction bases numbered 3, after V lost 3 bases and J lost 2 bases. The CDR3 is 15 residues long. The CDR3 sequence is CASSARDRGNYGYTF. As DNA, the CDR3 is TGTGCCAGCAGCGCTAGGGACAGGGGGAACTATGGCTACACCTTC. Full variable domain (rest looked up from reference TRBV9 and TRBJ1-2): DSGVTQTPKHLITATGQRVTLRCSPRSGDLSVYWYQQSLDQGLQFLIQYYNGEERAKGNILERFSAQQFPDLHSELNLSSLELGDSALYFCASSARDRGNYGYTFGSGTRLTVV.

This chain joins TRBV19 and TRBJ2-3; D is perhaps TRBD1 (6 bases). Trimming shortened V by 5 bases and J by 3 bases, and 9 bases separated the two germline ends. The CDR3 extends over 13 amino acids. Germline V gene data show CDR1 as LNHDA and CDR2 as SQIVND (reference sequence). This CDR3 is CASSSRGTDTQYF. CDR3 nucleotide sequence: TGTGCCAGTAGTTCTAGGGGGACAGATACGCAGTATTTT.

The chain links TRBV5-1 to TRBJ2-3, with 13 bases that match TRBD2. The V gene end was trimmed by 5 bases and the J gene end by 3 bases; junction bases not matched to a gene: 6. In germline, CDR1 is SGHRS, CDR2 YFSETQ. This CDR3 contains 16 residues. Written as DNA, the CDR3 is TGCGCCAGCAGATCCGGGACTAGCGGGGTTACAGATACGCAGTATTTT. It yields the protein CASRSGTSGVTDTQYF.

The rearrangement links TRBV28 to TRBJ2-3, with D unclear. The germline V gene has CDR1 MDHEN and CDR2 SYDVKM. With 7 bases removed from V and 4 bases from J, the gap between germline ends came to 18 bases. This CDR3 is built from 15 residues. CDR3 loop: CASTVRAIWADTQYF. Written as DNA, the CDR3 is TGTGCCAGCACTGTTCGGGCCATTTGGGCAGATACGCAGTATTTT.

The chain links TRBV6-1 to TRBJ1-1; tentatively, D is TRBD1 (6 bases). The length of the CDR3 is 13 residues. Germline CDR1 is MNHNS and CDR2 is SASEGT. V shed 6 bases and J shed 4 bases, with 12 bases lying between them. The CDR3, as DNA: TGTGCCAGCAGGCAGGGGAGGACCACTGAAGCTTTCTTT. Residues: CASRQGRTTEAFF.

The chain links TRBV12-5 to TRBJ1-6; D call uncertain. The CDR3 extends over 18 amino acids. Germline CDR1 LGHNT, CDR2 FRNRAP. V lost 1 base and J lost 0, with 13 bases in between. Here the CDR3 reads CASGLDNYGGSYNSPLHF. The CDR3 bases are TGTGCTAGTGGTTTGGATAATTATGGTGGCTCCTATAATTCACCCCTCCACTTT. The full variable domain, in which reference TRBV12-5 and TRBJ1-6 provide the parts outside the CDR3, is DARVTQTPRHKVTEMGQEVTMRCQPILGHNTVFWYRQTMMQGLELLAYFRNRAPLDDSGMPKDRFSAEMPDATLATLKIQPSEPRDSAVYFCASGLDNYGGSYNSPLHFGNGTRLTVT.

This sequence joins TRBV6-5 and TRBJ2-1; tentative D call: TRBD1 (5 bases). Trimming took 8 bases from V and 2 from J, leaving 10 bases between them. Germline CDR1 reads MNHEY; CDR2 reads SVGAGI. The CDR3 is 13 amino acids. The CDR3, as DNA: TGTGCCAGCCAAGGGGTACCCTACAATGAGCAGTTCTTC. Translated: CASQGVPYNEQFF.

The CDR3 loop is CASSLRGFGTQYF. For the CDR3, the DNA is TGTGCCAGCAGTTTACGGGGATTTGGGACCCAGTACTTC. This chain links TRBV28 with TRBJ2-5; the D gene is possibly TRBD2 (5 bases). Germline-derived CDR1 and CDR2 are MDHEN and SYDVKM. V lost 2 bases and J 7 bases, leaving 11 bases between the germline ends. The CDR3 length is 13 residues.

The V gene is TRBV2, the J gene TRBJ1-4; D unresolved. This CDR3 is 13 amino acids long. Germline V gene data show CDR1 as SNHLY and CDR2 as FYNNEI. V was cut by 7 bases and J by 5 bases, with 11 bases left in between. Here the CDR3 DNA reads TGTGCCAGCAAGGAAGGCAGGAATGAAAAACTGTTTTTT. Translation gives CASKEGRNEKLFF.

As concerns this clone: A read error may account for a junction end that differs from germline. This chain links TRBV9 with TRBJ1-6, with TRBD1 as a possible D gene (5 bases). The CDR3 is 15 amino acids. Germline V gene data show CDR1 as SGDLS and CDR2 as YYNGEE. CDR3 region: CASSFDSSYNSPPHF. The CDR3 region has the DNA TGTGCCAGCAGCTTCGACAGCTCCTATAATTCACCCCCCCACTTT.

The gene calls are TRBV6-1 and TRBJ1-2; maybe TRBD1 (6 bases). Germline V gene lookup returns CDR1 MNHNS and CDR2 SASEGT. Trimming pared 6 bases from V and 8 bases from J, leaving 19 bases between. The CDR3 runs 14 residues. The CDR3 region has the DNA TGTGCCAGCAGGCTATTATCAGGGGTATGGGGCTACACCTTC. Protein sequence: CASRLLSGVWGYTF.

Here the CDR3 DNA reads TGTGCCAGCAGCCCGCGGCGGACAGGGTACTACGAGCAGTACTTC. As protein: CASSPRRTGYYEQYF. The chain couples TRBV6-5 to TRBJ2-7; 8 bases line up with TRBD1. The junction had 10 bases not matched to a gene; V was cut back by 6 bases and J by 3 bases. Germline-derived CDR1 and CDR2 are MNHEY and SVGAGI. The CDR3 covers 15 residues.

This clone was counted between two and nine times. This rearrangement joins TRBV21-1 to TRBJ2-1. TRBV21-1 counts as a pseudogene. This CDR3 comprises 16 residues. This chain's CDR3 is CASSTRTPLPHNEQFF. The CDR3 DNA sequence: TGTGCCAGCAGCACTCGGACCCCCCTTCCCCACAATGAGCAGTTCTTC.